This entry lists 24 T cell receptor beta chains sequenced from one sample in a study of blood T cell repertoires in COVID-19. Profiled with immunoSEQ multiplex PCR; TCRdb holds only in-frame clones, not every one. The sample includes about 280,000 clones, about 88% of them seen just once. Sequencing was performed on peripheral blood. The receptor set was obtained from a woman aged 70-85 years with COVID-19, enrolled during active disease.

This clone appeared a single time. The rearrangement joins TRBV9 to TRBJ2-3; the match to TRBD1 covers 7 bases. The CDR3 is made up of 15 amino acids. Germline CDR1 is SGDLS and CDR2 is YYNGEE. Trimming at V came to 4 bases and at J to 4 bases, leaving 9 bases not matched to a gene. The CDR3 nucleotides are TGTGCCAGCAGCCGACAACAGGGGACAGCAGATACGCAGTATTTT. Translating it yields CASSRQQGTADTQYF.

The table lists this clone with a few counts. CDR3 in DNA: TGTGCCAGCAGCTCCCGGGACATTAATGAAAAACTGTTTTTT. Translating it yields CASSSRDINEKLFF. The rearrangement joins TRBV21-1 to TRBJ1-4; the DNA was not used to check the table's D call, TRBD1. TRBV21-1 is designated a pseudogene. There are 14 residues in the CDR3.

The chain joins TRBV5-1 to TRBJ2-4, with TRBD2 matching 8 bases. Germline V lookup: CDR1 SGHRS, CDR2 YFSETQ. J was trimmed by 6 bases and V by 0 bases; bases with no gene match: 2. The CDR3 runs 14 residues. This CDR3 is CASSLDSGVNIQYF. In DNA form, the CDR3 reads TGCGCCAGCAGCTTGGATAGCGGGGTAAACATTCAGTACTTC.

The chain has TRBV5-4 and TRBJ2-3; 13 bases line up with TRBD2. The CDR3 length is 16 residues. Trimming took 3 bases from V and 7 from J; bases not matched to a gene: 8. CDR1 and CDR2 from the germline V gene are SGHNT and YYREEE (reference sequence). The CDR3 loop is CASSSGLAGSVHTQYF. CDR3 in DNA: TGTGCCAGCAGCTCGGGACTAGCGGGGTCGGTACATACGCAGTATTTT.

V gene TRBV5-1 combines with J gene TRBJ1-1; D gene uncertain. Germline CDR1 and CDR2: SGHRS and YFSETQ. Trimming cost V 0 bases and J 0 bases, with 9 bases left between them. The CDR3 runs to 15 residues. CDR3 amino acids: CASSLGAVMNTEAFF. The CDR3 nucleotides are TGCGCCAGCAGCTTGGGGGCCGTCATGAACACTGAAGCTTTCTTT.

This sequence joins TRBV30 and TRBJ2-5, with D maybe TRBD1 (5 bases). Trimming stripped 2 bases from V and 5 bases from J, with 12 bases between. From germline, CDR1 is GTSNPN and CDR2 SVGIG (reference sequence). This CDR3 contains 13 residues. CDR3 DNA: TGTGCCTGGAGTATGGACATTCGGGAGACCCAGTACTTC. Translated: CAWSMDIRETQYF.

Only one count was recorded for this clone. This chain connects TRBV7-9 to TRBJ2-3, with 10 nucleotides matching TRBD1. J lost 6 bases, V lost 1 base, and 7 bases had no gene match. The CDR3 runs 16 residues. Germline-derived CDR1 and CDR2 are SEHNR and FQNEAQ (reference sequence). The CDR3 DNA is TGTGCCAGCAGCTTAGGAGAGGGACAGGGGATGGATACGCAGTATTTT. Translation gives CASSLGEGQGMDTQYF.

The gene calls are TRBV21-1 and TRBJ2-6; TRBD1, the table's D call, lacks a check against the DNA. TRBV21-1 is a pseudogene segment. The CDR3 contains 16 residues. The chain's CDR3 is CASSRQGAAGANVLTF. The CDR3 nucleotides are TGTGCCAGCAGCCGACAGGGGGCGGCTGGGGCCAACGTCCTGACTTTC.

This clone was seen more than once but under ten times. The chain has TRBV5-1 and TRBJ2-3; TRBD2 agrees at 13 bases. The V gene's germline CDR1 is SGHRS and CDR2 YFSETQ. The CDR3 has 16 residues. V gave up 4 bases and J gave up 5 bases; unmatched junction bases: 7. CDR3 sequence (DNA): TGCGCCAGCAGCACCGGACTAGCGGGGGTTATAGATACGCAGTATTTT. Residues: CASSTGLAGVIDTQYF.

This chain connects TRBV6-5 to TRBJ1-2; no clear D. The germline V and J ends were trimmed by 5 bases and 3 bases, with 16 bases remaining between them. This CDR3 is 15 amino acids long. Germline lookup yields CDR1 MNHEY and CDR2 SVGAGI. The CDR3 DNA reads as TGTGCCAGCAGTAAGCTTGTGGGGAGGGACTATGGCTACACCTTC. The encoded protein is CASSKLVGRDYGYTF.

The rearrangement uses TRBV19 and TRBJ2-7; TRBD1 matches 11 bases. The CDR3 length is 14 residues. The germline V gene encodes CDR1 LNHDA and CDR2 SQIVND (reference sequence). V shed 5 bases and J 5 bases; nucleotides not matched to a gene: 5. The CDR3 nucleotides are TGTGCCAGTAGTCCCCGGACAGGGGGCGACGAGCAGTACTTC. The encoded protein is CASSPRTGGDEQYF.

The chain has TRBV7-8 and TRBJ2-1; TRBD2 matches 13 bases. V lost 2 bases and J lost 9; bases outside the gene matches: 4. The germline gives CDR1 SGHVS, CDR2 FQNEAQ. CDR3 length: 15 amino acids. CDR3 bases: TGTGCCAGCAGCTTAACTAGCGGGGGGGCGAGTGAGCAGTTCTTC. It specifies CASSLTSGGASEQFF.

The CDR3 loop is CASSQERGGYGYTF. As DNA, the CDR3 is TGTGCCAGCAGTCAAGAGAGAGGGGGCTATGGCTACACCTTC. This chain connects TRBV7-9 to TRBJ1-2; D may be TRBD1 (6 bases). Trimming cost V 6 bases and J 4 bases, with 15 bases left between them. CDR1 SEHNR and CDR2 FQNEAQ come from the germline V gene (reference sequence). The CDR3 is 14 residues long.

The rearrangement links TRBV24-1 to TRBJ2-2; D uncertain. CDR1 KGHDR and CDR2 SFDVKD come from the germline V gene. The CDR3 has 16 amino acids. With 9 bases removed from V and 4 bases from J, the gap between germline ends came to 20 bases. CDR3 sequence: CATQYPWASPTGELFF. The CDR3 coding sequence is TGTGCCACCCAATATCCGTGGGCCTCTCCCACCGGGGAGCTGTTTTTT.

This clone was counted between two and nine times. The genes are TRBV14 and TRBJ2-7; 9 nucleotides align to TRBD1. This CDR3 has 18 amino acids. V dropped 1 base and J dropped 2; count of bases not matched to a gene: 12. Germline V lookup: CDR1 SGHDN, CDR2 FVKESK. The CDR3: CASSQVSLRDRATYEQYF. In nucleotides, the CDR3 is TGTGCCAGCAGCCAAGTATCATTAAGGGACAGGGCAACCTACGAGCAGTACTTC.

This chain uses TRBV4-2 with TRBJ2-5; TRBD2 agrees at 13 bases. Germline CDR1 LGHNA, CDR2 YNFKEQ. The CDR3 length is 15 residues. Unmatched junction bases numbered 4, after V lost 4 bases and J lost 5 bases. The CDR3 sequence: CASSPLAGGRETQYF. CDR3 sequence (DNA): TGTGCCAGCAGCCCACTAGCGGGGGGGCGGGAGACCCAGTACTTC.

The V call is TRBV5-1, the J call TRBJ2-3, with a possible D match to TRBD2 (6 bases). Germline values: CDR1 SGHRS, CDR2 YFSETQ. This CDR3 is built from 15 residues. Trimming took 2 bases from V and 8 from J, leaving 18 bases between them. The DNA for the CDR3 is TGCGCCAGCAGCTTTGGACTACCCAGGTGGGGTACGCAGTATTTT. It is translated as CASSFGLPRWGTQYF.

The V call is TRBV9, the J call TRBJ1-6; 7 bases agree with TRBD1. CDR3 length: 15 residues. Trimming removed 4 bases from V and 5 bases from J; junction bases left unmatched: 6. Germline V gene sequence: CDR1 SGDLS, CDR2 YYNGEE. CDR3 DNA sequence: TGTGCCAGCAGCCGGTTCGGGACAGATAATTCACCCCTCCACTTT. Translating gives CASSRFGTDNSPLHF. The full variable domain, completed using reference TRBV9 and TRBJ1-6, is DSGVTQTPKHLITATGQRVTLRCSPRSGDLSVYWYQQSLDQGLQFLIQYYNGEERAKGNILERFSAQQFPDLHSELNLSSLELGDSALYFCASSRFGTDNSPLHFGNGTRLTVT.

J is TRBJ1-4 and V is TRBV2; weak D call: TRBD1 (6 bases). Germline V gene sequence: CDR1 SNHLY, CDR2 FYNNEI. Trimming removed 3 bases at V and 8 bases at J, with 16 bases between. The CDR3 sequence is 15 residues long. The CDR3 reads CASSENREVWEKLFF. CDR3 nucleotide sequence: TGTGCCAGCAGTGAGAACAGGGAAGTTTGGGAAAAACTGTTTTTT.

This rearrangement joins TRBV28 to TRBJ2-7; 11 bases align to TRBD1. The trim removed 5 bases at V and 0 bases at J, leaving 6 bases unmatched. The CDR3 is made up of 16 amino acids. Germline values: CDR1 MDHEN, CDR2 SYDVKM. CDR3 coding DNA: TGTGCCAGCAGTGGGGACAGGGGGAGAAGCTCCTACGAGCAGTACTTC. This sequence encodes CASSGDRGRSSYEQYF.

The V and J genes are TRBV28 and TRBJ1-3; D might be TRBD1 (5 bases). With 8 bases removed from V and 0 bases from J, the gap between germline ends came to 8 bases. The CDR3 length is 13 residues. Germline V lookup: CDR1 MDHEN, CDR2 SYDVKM. The CDR3 region is CASGALSGNTIYF. In DNA, the CDR3 is TGTGCCAGCGGGGCCCTCTCTGGAAACACCATATATTTT.

This clone was observed a single time. The rearrangement links TRBV9 to TRBJ1-1, with D possibly TRBD1 on 5 matching bases. Germline CDR1 and CDR2: SGDLS and YYNGEE. This CDR3 is 15 amino acids long. V lost 0 bases and J 4 bases, leaving 13 bases between the germline ends. The CDR3 loop reads CASSVEGRVGTEAFF. CDR3 in DNA: TGTGCCAGCAGCGTAGAAGGCAGGGTCGGCACTGAAGCTTTCTTT.

The rearrangement links TRBV28 to TRBJ2-3, with 7 bases fitting TRBD1. Germline V gives CDR1 MDHEN, CDR2 SYDVKM. V was clipped by 6 bases and J by 2 bases; unmatched bases: 8. CDR3 length: 15 amino acids. Written as DNA, the CDR3 is TGTGCCAGCAGGGAGGAGGACAGGTTCACAGATACGCAGTATTTT. Protein sequence: CASREEDRFTDTQYF. Drawing the rest from reference TRBV28 and TRBJ2-3, the complete variable domain is DVKVTQSSRYLVKRTGEKVFLECVQDMDHENMFWYRQDPGLGLRLIYFSYDVKMKEKGDIPEGYSVSREKKERFSLILESASTNQTSMYLCASREEDRFTDTQYFGPGTRLTVL.

This clone came up once. The chain has TRBV3-1 (or the pseudogene TRBV3-2) and TRBJ2-7, with TRBD2 matching over 8 bases. This CDR3 is 15 amino acids long. Trimming at V came to 4 bases and at J to 0 bases, leaving 5 bases not matched to a gene. The V gene's germline CDR1 is LGHDT and CDR2 YNNKEL (reference sequence). The CDR3, as DNA: TGTGCCAGCAGCCCTGTTCGGGGGGGCTCCTACGAGCAGTACTTC. Translating gives CASSPVRGGSYEQYF.